This T cell receptor beta chain came from a study of human T cells and chemical hapten exposure. This clonotype has at least ten counts. MiXCR, applied by TCRdb to the RACE reads, yields one record per CDR3 protein. Of about 90,000 distinct CDR3 sequences detected, roughly 10% appear once; the ten largest clones hold 1% to 1.2%. Noted time point: patch test 3, about 24 weeks after DPC sensitization. Documented treatment: therapeutic diphenylcyclopropenone sensitization with weekly scalp DPC. The sequence was obtained from a woman aged 25 to 39 with alopecia areata. Some clones in this sample may be carry-over from other donors' samples. Sequenced material: whole blood, taken in connection with sensitization to the hapten diphenylcyclopropenone (DPC).

The CDR3, as DNA: TGCAGTGCTAAGTCGTATGGGGACTATGGCTACACCTTC. Protein sequence: CSAKSYGDYGYTF. This rearrangement joins TRBV20-1 to TRBJ1-2, with D unresolved. The CDR3 contains 13 residues. V shed 4 bases and J shed 3 bases, with 12 bases lying between them. CDR1 and CDR2 from the germline V gene are DFQATT and SNEGSKA (reference sequence).